The rows below give T cell receptor beta chains drawn from one sample of a study of cytomegalovirus exposure and HLA in healthy donors. Assay: immunoSEQ multiplex PCR; the TCRdb copy retains only in-frame clones and omits some. The table shows 100,000 to 150,000 clones, with roughly four fifths occurring only once. Sequenced material: PBMCs. Receptor source: a woman aged 60-75 years in good health and CMV-seropositive. Both conserved end residues are part of each CDR3. Fields, in order: V gene, D gene, clone size, J gene, CDR3 protein, CDR3 DNA. The D gene is left open where the match is weak. Not all rows give a size; the values are once, few, many and, for expanded clones, a class.

v_gene: TRBV6-6; d_gene: NA; abundance: NA; j_gene: TRBJ2-7; CDR3aa: CASTRDTLYEQYF; CDR3nt: TGTGCCAGCACCCGGGACACCCTTTACGAGCAGTACTTC
v_gene: TRBV18; d_gene: TRBD1; abundance: NA; j_gene: TRBJ2-3; CDR3aa: CASSQQGVGTDTQYF; CDR3nt: TGTGCCAGCTCCCAACAGGGGGTGGGCACAGATACGCAGTATTTT
v_gene: TRBV5-1; d_gene: TRBD1; abundance: once; j_gene: TRBJ2-1; CDR3aa: CASSPLGQGISYNEQFF; CDR3nt: TGCGCCAGCAGCCCCTTAGGACAGGGGATCTCCTACAATGAGCAGTTCTTC
v_gene: TRBV6-1; d_gene: TRBD1; abundance: once; j_gene: TRBJ1-2; CDR3aa: CAIHRDSNYGYTF; CDR3nt: TGTGCCATCCACCGGGACAGTAACTATGGCTACACCTTC
v_gene: TRBV6-1; d_gene: TRBD1; abundance: NA; j_gene: TRBJ2-7; CDR3aa: CASSANRGNEDEQYF; CDR3nt: TGTGCCAGCAGTGCCAACAGGGGTAATGAGGACGAGCAGTACTTC
v_gene: TRBV7-2; d_gene: NA; abundance: NA; j_gene: TRBJ2-3; CDR3aa: CASLLTDTQYF; CDR3nt: TGTGCCAGCCTCTTAACAGATACGCAGTATTTT
v_gene: TRBV7-2; d_gene: TRBD2; abundance: NA; j_gene: TRBJ2-1; CDR3aa: CASSQRLAVEQFF; CDR3nt: TGTGCCAGCAGTCAAAGACTAGCCGTTGAACAGTTCTTC
v_gene: TRBV7-3; d_gene: NA; abundance: NA; j_gene: TRBJ2-3; CDR3aa: CASSFGLTGTDTQYF; CDR3nt: TGTGCCAGCAGCTTCGGACTAACGGGCACAGATACGCAGTATTTT
v_gene: TRBV18; d_gene: NA; abundance: once; j_gene: TRBJ2-2; CDR3aa: CASSTNRQELFF; CDR3nt: TGTGCCAGCTCAACAAATCGCCAGGAGCTGTTTTTT
v_gene: TRBV7-8; d_gene: NA; abundance: NA; j_gene: TRBJ1-2; CDR3aa: CASSRGSRGYTF; CDR3nt: TGTGCCAGCAGCCGGGGGTCTCGCGGCTACACCTTC
v_gene: TRBV19; d_gene: TRBD2; abundance: NA; j_gene: TRBJ2-1; CDR3aa: CASGGGAGVYNEQFF; CDR3nt: TGTGCCAGTGGGGGGGGAGCGGGAGTCTACAATGAGCAGTTCTTC
v_gene: TRBV19; d_gene: TRBD1; abundance: NA; j_gene: TRBJ2-3; CDR3aa: CASSMPGQVGADTQYF; CDR3nt: TGTGCCAGTAGTATGCCCGGACAGGTCGGCGCGGATACGCAGTATTTT
v_gene: TRBV2; d_gene: NA; abundance: NA; j_gene: TRBJ2-1; CDR3aa: CASSPTVSSYNEQFF; CDR3nt: TGTGCCAGCAGCCCGACAGTGAGCTCCTACAATGAGCAGTTCTTC
v_gene: TRBV9; d_gene: TRBD2; abundance: NA; j_gene: TRBJ2-2; CDR3aa: CARGGGASGELFF; CDR3nt: TGTGCCAGGGGCGGGGGGGCCAGCGGGGAGCTGTTTTTT
v_gene: TRBV4-3; d_gene: NA; abundance: many; j_gene: TRBJ2-7; CDR3aa: CASSQDWTASYEQYF; CDR3nt: TGCGCCAGCAGCCAAGATTGGACAGCCTCCTACGAGCAGTACTTC
v_gene: TRBV10-3; d_gene: NA; abundance: NA; j_gene: TRBJ2-5; CDR3aa: CAIRGALETQYF; CDR3nt: TGTGCCATCAGGGGGGCCCTTGAGACCCAGTACTTC
v_gene: TRBV5-1; d_gene: TRBD1; abundance: NA; j_gene: TRBJ1-1; CDR3aa: CASSRTQGNAEAFF; CDR3nt: TGCGCCAGCAGCCGGACACAGGGGAACGCTGAAGCTTTCTTT
v_gene: TRBV2; d_gene: NA; abundance: NA; j_gene: TRBJ2-3; CDR3aa: CASSDILAKTDTQYF; CDR3nt: TGTGCCAGCAGTGACATTCTAGCGAAGACAGATACGCAGTATTTT
v_gene: TRBV2; d_gene: NA; abundance: NA; j_gene: TRBJ1-4; CDR3aa: CASSRGVATTNEKLFF; CDR3nt: TGTGCCAGCAGCAGGGGTGTGGCGACAACTAATGAAAAACTGTTTTTT
v_gene: TRBV5-1; d_gene: NA; abundance: few; j_gene: TRBJ1-1; CDR3aa: CASSSRGNTEAFF; CDR3nt: TGCGCCAGCAGCTCCAGGGGGAACACTGAAGCTTTCTTT
v_gene: TRBV7-2; d_gene: NA; abundance: NA; j_gene: TRBJ1-3; CDR3aa: CASSLVKPPGNTIYF; CDR3nt: TGTGCCAGCAGCTTAGTCAAGCCGCCTGGAAACACCATATATTTT
v_gene: TRBV7-2; d_gene: NA; abundance: NA; j_gene: TRBJ2-7; CDR3aa: CASSLFRGAGGEQYF; CDR3nt: TGTGCCAGCAGCTTATTCCGGGGCGCTGGGGGGGAGCAGTACTTC
v_gene: TRBV5-1; d_gene: TRBD1; abundance: NA; j_gene: TRBJ2-2; CDR3aa: CASSATAQGGVTGELFF; CDR3nt: TGCGCCAGCAGCGCAACAGCACAGGGGGGCGTCACCGGGGAGCTGTTTTTT
v_gene: TRBV10-3; d_gene: TRBD1; abundance: NA; j_gene: TRBJ1-2; CDR3aa: CAIRGDRSNYGYTF; CDR3nt: TGTGCCATCAGGGGGGACAGGTCTAACTATGGCTACACCTTC
v_gene: TRBV7-9; d_gene: TRBD1; abundance: once; j_gene: TRBJ1-2; CDR3aa: CASSFIWNRGYNYGYTF; CDR3nt: TGTGCCAGCAGCTTCATATGGAACAGGGGATATAACTATGGCTACACCTTC
v_gene: TRBV2; d_gene: NA; abundance: once; j_gene: TRBJ1-5; CDR3aa: CASSGAGNQPQHF; CDR3nt: TGTGCCAGCAGTGGGGCGGGGAATCAGCCCCAGCATTTT